This T cell receptor (beta chain) was identified in a study of identical twins (dated by TCRdb to the mid-2010s). Some background on the complete study: TCR alpha and beta repertoires from monozygotic twins, unrelated adults of various ages and cord blood were deep-sequenced to test whether fetal clonotypes persist. To rule out contamination, replicate twin experiments were performed at different times with different library preparation protocols.

What the authors observed across the whole study: Compared with coincidental sharing between unrelated individuals, an excess of low generation-probability sequences was observed among out-of-frame TCR alpha sequences shared between twins. Fewer insertions were carried by abundant cord blood beta clonotypes; a weaker similar trend was observed in young adult naive repertoires, while no such trend was observed in memory repertoires. The excess sharing between twins in beta out-of-frame sequences was weaker because fewer shared sequences reduced the signal-to-noise ratio. Zero-insertion analyses could be partly confounded by invariant T cells such as MAIT and iNKT, although diverse VJ usage argued against such confounding for most clonotypes. Because the same donors could not be followed over many years, conclusions were based on cross-sectional statistical analysis. Recombination models systematically underestimated out-of-frame TCR alpha sharing in monozygotic twins but agreed with sharing between unrelated individuals.

Trimming takes 3 bases from V and 9 bases from J, and the germline ends sit 12 bases apart. Including the terminal cysteine and phenylalanine, the CDR3 comprises 13 residues. Just CDR3 DNA is preserved here, 39 bases in frame from base 1. The germline V gene sets CDR1 to MDHEN and CDR2 to SYDVKM. In its sample, this clonotype was seen many times. Its antigen remains unidentified. No quality values exist for individual bases; no much larger clone is one base distant. Every donor was a healthy Caucasian. Miltenyi CD45RO+ enrichment and human naive T-cell isolation kits were used to isolate memory (CD45RO+) and naive T cells from PBMC. The library was prepared using 5' RACE. TCRdb lists the instrument as Illumina HiSeq 2000. Template switching added a universal primer binding site, and the final cDNA carried a unique molecular identifier that allowed TCR cDNA molecules to be counted accurately. Specific primers in the conserved constant-segment region were used to synthesize first-strand cDNA for the TCR alpha and beta chains. Each cDNA library was double barcoded, with a SMART-Mk sample barcode plus Illumina barcodes, to control for contamination. TruSeq adapter sequences and Illumina sample barcodes were added in two successive PCR steps. Sequencing of the TCR alpha and beta cDNA libraries was done on the Illumina HiSeq platform using custom primers. From the authors' description of their analysis: Raw reads were processed with MiGEC to extract unique molecular identifiers, and MiXCR was used to determine CDR3 positions. For each individual, recombination models were inferred using an EM algorithm with the repgenHMM and IGoR tools. The analysis of shared clonotypes was done with the tcR package in R, with sharing normalized by the product of cloneset sizes. To study raw recombination free of thymic and clonal selection effects, out-of-frame nonproductive sequences were analyzed. Using fastp at Q25 and MiXCR, TCRdb reprocessed the public reads and kept productive beta chains. One record per CDR3 amino acid sequence lists the most common genes and DNA. For this entry, the V and J calls and clone size follow TCRdb and not the study's own pipeline. Recorded for this sample are 200,000 to 300,000 distinct CDR3 sequences; roughly a tenth of them occurred a single time. About a tenth of the sample is in the top ten clones.

Sequencing was carried out using memory T cells sorted from blood. In the paper's terms, the cell subset or site label means: CD45RO+ enriched T cells. The chain was built from TRBV28 and TRBJ2-1; D gene: possibly TRBD2, on 5 matching bases. The sequence came from a man aged 50-59 years in good health. The nucleotide sequence reads TGTGCCAGCAGTTTGTCGGGGTTGGTTGAGCAGTTCTTC. Translated, this is CASSLSGLVEQFF.